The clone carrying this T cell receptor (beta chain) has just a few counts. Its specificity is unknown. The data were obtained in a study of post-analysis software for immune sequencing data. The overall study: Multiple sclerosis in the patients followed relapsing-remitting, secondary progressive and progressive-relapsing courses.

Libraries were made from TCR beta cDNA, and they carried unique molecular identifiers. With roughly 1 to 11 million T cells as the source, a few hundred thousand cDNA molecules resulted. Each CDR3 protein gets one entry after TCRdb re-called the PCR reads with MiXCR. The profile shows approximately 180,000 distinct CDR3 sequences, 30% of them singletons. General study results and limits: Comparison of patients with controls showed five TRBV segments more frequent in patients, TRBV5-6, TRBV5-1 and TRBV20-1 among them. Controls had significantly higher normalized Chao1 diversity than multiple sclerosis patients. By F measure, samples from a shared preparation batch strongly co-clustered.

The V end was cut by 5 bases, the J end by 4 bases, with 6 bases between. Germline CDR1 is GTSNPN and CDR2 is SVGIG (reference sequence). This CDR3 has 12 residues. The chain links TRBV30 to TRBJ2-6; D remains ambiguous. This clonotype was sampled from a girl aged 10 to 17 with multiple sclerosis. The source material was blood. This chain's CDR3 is CAWVGGANVLTF. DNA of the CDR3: TGTGCCTGGGTCGGAGGGGCCAACGTCCTGACTTTC.